This T cell receptor (beta chain) was sequenced in a study of blood T cell repertoires in COVID-19. The CDR3 covers 15 residues. Germline V gives CDR1 MGHRA, CDR2 YSYEKL. J was trimmed by 0 bases and V by 5 bases; bases with no gene match: 3. Assay used: immunoSEQ multiplex PCR; TCRdb lists only in-frame clones, some missing. The profile shows around 470,000 clones, 80% to 95% of them singletons. Those who participated ranged in age from roughly 18 to 89 years and resided in around 22 US areas. The rearrangement uses TRBV4-1 and TRBJ1-4; 7 positions agree with TRBD1. Material for sequencing was PBMCs or T cells enriched from blood (not recorded which). This TCR derives from a man younger than 30 who had recovered from COVID-19. This chain's CDR3 is CASSTQGATNEKLFF. The CDR3 DNA sequence: TGCGCCAGCAGCACCCAGGGGGCAACTAATGAAAAACTGTTTTTT.